Included here is one TCR beta chain sequence, with context. Treatment reported: 15 to 20 received Ad26.COV2.S at low or high dose, single or two shots; about 5 received placebo; per-sample allocation not given. Sampling was performed 63 days after the first vaccine or placebo injection. Germline V gene sequence: CDR1 KGHDR, CDR2 SFDVKD. J lost 8 bases, V lost 2 bases, and 3 bases had no gene match. The CDR3 consists of 15 residues. This specimen belongs to a study of Ad26.COV2.S vaccination and SARS-CoV-2 variants. Sequenced by immunoSEQ multiplex PCR; TCRdb stores in-frame clones only, minus some. This repertoire shows 400,000 to 500,000 clones, about 88% found once; its top ten account for roughly 2.5%.

This receptor was identified in a person between 18 and 60 years old who received the Ad26.COV2.S COVID-19 vaccine or a placebo. The rearrangement links TRBV24-1 to TRBJ2-1, with 12 bases lining up with TRBD2. The sequenced sample was peripheral blood, obtained in a trial of Ad26.COV2.S vaccine versus placebo. CDR3 coding DNA: TGTGCCACCAGTGATTCGAGGACTAGCGGGGATGAGCAGTTCTTC. It codes for CATSDSRTSGDEQFF.